The rows below give T cell receptor beta chains drawn from one sample of a study of blood T cell repertoires in COVID-19. Repertoires were generated with immunoSEQ multiplex PCR, while TCRdb's copy carries only in-frame clones and drops some. Of roughly 220,000 clones listed, roughly 80% are singletons. The sample taken for sequencing was peripheral blood. All receptors derive from a woman aged 55-75 years with acute or convalescent COVID-19. Both conserved end residues are part of each CDR3. D genes are given only for firm matches. Clone size is given for some rows only: seen once, a few or many times, or a class if the clone is expanded.

v_call	j_call	d_call	clone_size	cdr3_length	cdr3_nt	cdr3_aa
TRBV9	TRBJ2-7	TRBD2	NA	15	TGTGCCAGCAGGCTTCTTCGGGGGGGCCTTTACGAGCAGTACTTC	CASRLLRGGLYEQYF
TRBV28	TRBJ1-6	NA	NA	12	TGTGCCAGCAGTTTCGTCCGGTCACCCCTCCACTTT	CASSFVRSPLHF
TRBV13	TRBJ2-5	NA	few	16	TGTGCCAGCAGCCTCCCCACGGAAGAGGGCTCGGAGACCCAGTACTTC	CASSLPTEEGSETQYF
TRBV6-1	TRBJ1-2	TRBD1	NA	15	TGTGCCAGCAGTGAATCTGGGACAGGGCACTATGGCTACACCTTC	CASSESGTGHYGYTF
TRBV27	TRBJ1-1	TRBD1	NA	15	TGTGCCAGCAAGATTTCGGGACAGATTTACACTGAAGCTTTCTTT	CASKISGQIYTEAFF
TRBV6-6	TRBJ1-5	NA	NA	16	TGTGCCAGCAGTGCGGGGGGCACAATTAGCAATCAGCCCCAGCATTTT	CASSAGGTISNQPQHF
TRBV2	TRBJ1-4	NA	NA	15	TGTGCCAGCAGTGCAAACGGGTCCCCTAATGAAAAACTGTTTTTT	CASSANGSPNEKLFF
TRBV5-4	TRBJ1-2	NA	NA	15	TGTGCCAGCAGCTTGGTAGGGCAAGGGGGTTATGGCTACACCTTC	CASSLVGQGGYGYTF
TRBV6-5	TRBJ2-7	NA	NA	15	TGTGCCAGCAGGGGGCAGGGTTTTAAGAGGTTGGAGCAGTACTTC	CASRGQGFKRLEQYF
TRBV4-2	TRBJ1-4	NA	NA	14	TGTGCCAGCAGCCAAGAGTCAGGGAGGGAAAAACTGTTTTTT	CASSQESGREKLFF
TRBV3-1/TRBV3-2	TRBJ1-1	NA	once	14	TGTGCCAGCAGCCAAGGAGGGGGTGGCACTGAAGCTTTCTTT	CASSQGGGGTEAFF
TRBV7-6	TRBJ2-2	NA	NA	16	TGTGCCAGCAGCCCAGCCAAGAGGACAAACACCGGGGAGCTGTTTTTT	CASSPAKRTNTGELFF
TRBV2	TRBJ1-2	NA	NA	12	TGTGCCTCCCTCCCCGACGGGGGTGGCTACACCTTC	CASLPDGGGYTF
TRBV7-9	TRBJ1-3	NA	NA	13	TGTGCCAGCGAGCGGAGCTCTGGAAACACCATATATTTT	CASERSSGNTIYF
TRBV13	TRBJ2-3	TRBD1	NA	16	TGTGCCAGCAGCCCAGGGACAGGGTCCTTCACAGATACGCAGTATTTT	CASSPGTGSFTDTQYF
TRBV30	TRBJ1-5	NA	NA	14	TGTGCCTGGAGTGTACAGGGTGGCAATCAGCCCCAGCATTTT	CAWSVQGGNQPQHF
TRBV27	TRBJ1-2	NA	NA	13	TGTGCCAGCAGTTTATCGGGAGAGTATGGCTACACCTTC	CASSLSGEYGYTF
TRBV7-7	TRBJ2-3	TRBD2	few	16	TGTGCCAGCAGCTCCCATATAGCGGGGGCGTCAGATACGCAGTATTTT	CASSSHIAGASDTQYF
TRBV6-6	TRBJ1-4	TRBD1	NA	14	TGTGCCAGCAGTTCGACAGGGGTTCGGGAAAAACTGTTTTTT	CASSSTGVREKLFF
TRBV5-4	TRBJ1-1	NA	NA	13	TGTGCCAGCAGCTCGGCGGGAAACACTGAAGCTTTCTTT	CASSSAGNTEAFF
TRBV27	TRBJ1-4	TRBD1	NA	15	TGTGCCAGCAGTCGCTTCCGAGAGGGGGCAGAAAAACTGTTTTTT	CASSRFREGAEKLFF
TRBV7-2	TRBJ1-2	NA	NA	16	TGTGCCAGCAGCTTATATTCGGGGGGGCTCGGCTATGGCTACACCTTC	CASSLYSGGLGYGYTF
TRBV4-1	TRBJ2-5	NA	NA	15	TGCGCCAGCAGCCAAGGGGGCCCCCCTGGGGAGACCCAGTACTTC	CASSQGGPPGETQYF
TRBV6-5	TRBJ1-1	NA	NA	14	TGTGCCAGCAGTTATTCACAGGCGAACACTGAAGCTTTCTTT	CASSYSQANTEAFF
TRBV19	TRBJ2-7	NA	NA	12	TGTGCCACCGGGGGGACAAGTTACGAGCAGTACTTC	CATGGTSYEQYF
TRBV18	TRBJ1-3	NA	NA	16	TGTGCCAGCTCACCATTAACGCCAGACTCTGGAAACACCATATATTTT	CASSPLTPDSGNTIYF
TRBV4-2	TRBJ1-6	TRBD1	NA	17	TGTGCCAGCAGCCAAGAAGGGGCAGGGGGTCGGGATTCACCCCTCCACTTT	CASSQEGAGGRDSPLHF
TRBV6-5	TRBJ2-6	NA	NA	15	TGTGCCAGCAGTCCAGAGGGCTCTGGGGCCAACGTCCTGACTTTC	CASSPEGSGANVLTF
TRBV5-1	TRBJ1-1	NA	NA	16	TGCGCCAGCAAAACTTGGGCACACAATTTGAACACTGAAGCTTTCTTT	CASKTWAHNLNTEAFF
TRBV6-1	TRBJ1-2	TRBD1	NA	14	TGTGCCAGCAGTGAGCGGACAGGGGAGTTGGACTACACCTTC	CASSERTGELDYTF
TRBV19	TRBJ2-2	TRBD1	NA	16	TGTGCCAGTAGCCAAGGGACAGTGGCGAACACCGGGGAGCTGTTTTTT	CASSQGTVANTGELFF
TRBV7-9	TRBJ2-3	NA	NA	18	TGTGCCAGCAGCTCCAACCTTCTGGACTTCCTAAGCACAGATACGCAGTATTTT	CASSSNLLDFLSTDTQYF
TRBV7-9	TRBJ1-4	TRBD1	NA	15	TGTGCCAGCAGCCCGCGACAGGGAATAAACGAAAAACTGTTTTTT	CASSPRQGINEKLFF
TRBV13	TRBJ1-2	NA	NA	14	TGTGCCAGCAGCACCAAACCAGGGGTCTATGGCTACACCTTC	CASSTKPGVYGYTF
TRBV6-2/TRBV6-3	TRBJ1-2	NA	NA	16	TGTGCCAGCAGTTACTCCCTGCAGGCTTCTAACTATGGCTACACCTTC	CASSYSLQASNYGYTF
TRBV28	TRBJ1-1	NA	NA	14	TGTGCCAGCGCGCCAGGGAATATGAACACTGAAGCTTTCTTT	CASAPGNMNTEAFF
TRBV6-5	TRBJ1-6	TRBD1	NA	16	TGTGCCAGCAGTTACTCCGGACAGGGGAATAATTCACCCCTCCACTTT	CASSYSGQGNNSPLHF
TRBV6-2/TRBV6-3	TRBJ2-1	NA	NA	16	TGTGCCAGCAGTGGCGGTGTGGGCGGGGCATACAATGAGCAGTTCTTC	CASSGGVGGAYNEQFF
TRBV6-2/TRBV6-3	TRBJ1-2	NA	NA	12	TGTGCCAGCAGTGGACAGCGCTATGGCTACACCTTC	CASSGQRYGYTF
TRBV7-2	TRBJ2-5	TRBD1	NA	15	TGTGCCAGCAGCTTAGTGACAGGGGGCTTAGAGACCCAGTACTTC	CASSLVTGGLETQYF
TRBV7-2	TRBJ1-6	NA	once	13	TGTGCCAGCAGCTTAGACAACATCGCACCCCTCCACTTT	CASSLDNIAPLHF
TRBV16	TRBJ1-6	TRBD1	NA	15	TGTGCCAGCGGCCGACAGGGACCTGGTAATTCACCCCTCCACTTT	CASGRQGPGNSPLHF
TRBV5-1	TRBJ2-2	NA	NA	14	TGCGCCAGCAGCTACCCCGACAGACCCGGGGAGCTGTTTTTT	CASSYPDRPGELFF
TRBV6-1	TRBJ1-2	TRBD1	NA	15	TGTGCCAGCAGTGAAGGGACAGGAAGGAACTATGGCTACACCTTC	CASSEGTGRNYGYTF
TRBV30	TRBJ1-5	TRBD1	NA	18	TGTGCCTGGAGTGAAGGGGCAGGGGGACTTTTAGGCAATCAGCCCCAGCATTTT	CAWSEGAGGLLGNQPQHF
TRBV2	TRBJ1-6	NA	NA	14	TGTGCCAGCAGACTCGAGGGTGGGCAATCACCCCTCCACTTT	CASRLEGGQSPLHF
TRBV18	TRBJ2-2	TRBD1	once	17	TGTGCCAGCTCAACTACGGGACAGGGGGCGAACACCGGGGAGCTGTTTTTT	CASSTTGQGANTGELFF